The next 26 T cell receptor beta chains were all read from a single sample in a study of cytomegalovirus exposure and HLA in healthy donors. Primers included in the PCR were 60 Vbeta and 13 Jbeta primers. Clones were read by immunoSEQ multiplex PCR, and TCRdb kept only the in-frame ones, dropping some. The table has 100,000 to 150,000 clones, just over 75% seen once. What was sequenced was PBMCs. The source of these receptors is a woman in her 50s in good health and CMV-seronegative.

The chain joins TRBV5-4 to TRBJ2-2; possibly TRBD2 for D (5 bases). The germline gives CDR1 SGHNT, CDR2 YYREEE (reference sequence). The length of the CDR3 is 15 residues. V was cut by 2 bases and J by 2 bases, with 10 bases left in between. In DNA form, the CDR3 reads TGTGCCAGCAGCTTCGGAGGCGGTAACACCGGGGAGCTGTTTTTT. This translates into CASSFGGGNTGELFF. Together with reference TRBV5-4 and TRBJ2-2, the CDR3 gives the full variable domain: ETGVTQSPTHLIKTRGQQVTLRCSSQSGHNTVSWYQQALGQGPQFIFQYYREEENGRGNFPPRFSGLQFPNYSSELNVNALELDDSALYLCASSFGGGNTGELFFGEGSRLTVL.

The chain combines TRBV13 with TRBJ2-3; D ambiguous. Germline assignment: CDR1 PRHDT and CDR2 FYEKMQ (reference sequence). The CDR3 length is 14 residues. The V gene lost 4 bases and the J gene lost 3 bases, with 11 bases spanning the gap. In nucleotides, the CDR3 is TGTGCCAGCAGCTCAACGGGTTTTACAGATACGCAGTATTTT. It codes for CASSSTGFTDTQYF.

This chain links TRBV14 with TRBJ1-1; D possibly corresponds to TRBD1 (5 bases). The ends were cut back, 0 bases at V and 1 base at J, with 18 bases in the middle. The germline V gene encodes CDR1 SGHDN and CDR2 FVKESK. The CDR3 totals 18 residues. CDR3 DNA: TGTGCCAGCAGCCAAGATCTTATTGGGGCGTTCTCGAACACTGAAGCTTTCTTT. The encoded protein is CASSQDLIGAFSNTEAFF.

V usage is TRBV5-1 and J usage is TRBJ2-7; the match to TRBD2 covers 11 bases. This CDR3 spans 15 amino acids. Trimming cost V 0 bases and J 5 bases; bases outside gene matches: 4. Germline CDR1 is SGHRS and CDR2 is YFSETQ. The CDR3 here is CASSLGLAGNNEQYF. The CDR3 nucleotides are TGCGCCAGCAGCTTGGGACTAGCGGGAAACAACGAGCAGTACTTC.

This clone occurred a few times. This sequence joins TRBV19 and TRBJ2-7; the D gene is possibly TRBD1 (6 bases). In germline, CDR1 is LNHDA, CDR2 SQIVND (reference sequence). This CDR3 has 14 residues. The V and J ends lost 2 bases and 3 bases respectively, with 11 bases between them. CDR3 loop: CASSISEGGYEQYF. Written as DNA, the CDR3 is TGTGCCAGTAGTATATCAGAAGGGGGCTACGAGCAGTACTTC.

The genes are TRBV9 and TRBJ1-3; D unclear. Germline CDR1 reads SGDLS; CDR2 reads YYNGEE. The V end lost 0 bases, the J end lost 8 bases, and 18 bases lay between the germline ends. The CDR3 has 16 amino acids. The CDR3 sequence: CASSVAPNRRVDTIYF. Here the CDR3 DNA reads TGTGCCAGCAGCGTAGCCCCCAATCGGAGGGTAGACACCATATATTTT.

This chain connects TRBV6-5 to TRBJ2-5; maybe TRBD1 (6 bases). Gene TRBJ2-7 matches the end of the DNA better, so the J call may be wrong. Per the germline V gene, CDR1 is MNHEY and CDR2 is SVGAGI. CDR3 size: 14 residues. The chain's CDR3 is CASRMGHTEYEQYF. The CDR3 nucleotides read TGTGCCAGCAGGATGGGACACACTGAATACGAGCAGTACTTC.

The chain joins TRBV27 to TRBJ1-1; the match to TRBD1 covers 7 bases. V lost 0 bases to trimming and J lost 3 bases; unmatched junction nucleotides: 7. Germline-derived CDR1 and CDR2 are MNHEY and SMNVEV (reference sequence). This CDR3 region has 16 residues. The CDR3 nucleotides read TGTGCCAGCAGTTTATCGATTCAGGGGGACTACACTGAAGCTTTCTTT. Residues: CASSLSIQGDYTEAFF.

V usage is TRBV5-4 and J usage is TRBJ2-1, with 7 bases matching TRBD1. V shed 7 bases, J shed 7 bases, and the junction held 11 bases outside the gene matches. The CDR3 extends over 14 amino acids. The germline CDR1 and CDR2 sequences are SGHNT and YYREEE (reference sequence). The CDR3 here is CASAAEQGRNEQFF. CDR3 nucleotides: TGTGCCAGCGCCGCGGAACAGGGGCGAAATGAGCAGTTCTTC.

The CDR3 is CASSLAGMNTEAFF. In DNA form, the CDR3 reads TGCGCCAGCAGCTTGGCCGGGATGAACACTGAAGCTTTCTTT. V gene TRBV5-1 combines with J gene TRBJ1-1; D is unresolved. With 0 bases removed from V and 0 bases from J, the gap between germline ends came to 6 bases. The length of the CDR3 is 14 residues. Germline CDR1 and CDR2: SGHRS and YFSETQ.

The rearrangement uses TRBV5-1 and TRBJ2-7, with D unclear. Germline CDR1 SGHRS, CDR2 YFSETQ. The CDR3 is 13 amino acids. Trimming removed 4 bases from V and 2 bases from J, with 10 bases in between. The CDR3 DNA reads TGCGCCAGCAGCGAGACATCGGCCTACGAGCAGTACTTC. Its translation: CASSETSAYEQYF.

CDR3 in amino acids: CAISEPQRVKSGNTIYF. In nucleotides, the CDR3 is TGTGCCATCAGTGAGCCCCAGCGGGTGAAGTCTGGAAACACCATATATTTT. The rearrangement uses TRBV10-3 and TRBJ1-3; D is unresolved. Between the trimmed V and J ends, which lost 2 bases and 1 base, there was a span of 15 bases. This CDR3 is 17 amino acids long. Germline loops: CDR1 ENHRY, CDR2 SYGVKD.

The V call is TRBV5-1, the J call TRBJ2-1, with a tentative D call TRBD2 (5 bases). The CDR3 extends over 18 amino acids. Trimming shortened V by 0 bases and J by 0 bases, and 16 bases separated the two germline ends. Germline values: CDR1 SGHRS, CDR2 YFSETQ. The CDR3 DNA follows: TGCGCCAGCAGCTTGGCCTTTGGCGGGTTGGGCTCCTACAATGAGCAGTTCTTC. Its protein product is CASSLAFGGLGSYNEQFF. Full variable domain (missing parts from reference TRBV5-1 and TRBJ2-1): KAGVTQTPRYLIKTRGQQVTLSCSPISGHRSVSWYQQTPGQGLQFLFEYFSETQRNKGNFPGRFSGRQFSNSRSEMNVSTLELGDSALYLCASSLAFGGLGSYNEQFFGPGTRLTVL.

The chain combines TRBV7-2 with TRBJ2-3; 7 nucleotides line up with TRBD1. CDR3 size: 15 residues. CDR1 is SGHTA, CDR2 FQGNSA, per germline. V shed 1 base and J 2 bases; nucleotides not matched to a gene: 3. CDR3 in DNA: TGTGCCAGCAGCTTAGGCCAGGGGGTCACAGATACGCAGTATTTT. Its protein product is CASSLGQGVTDTQYF.

The chain carries TRBV6-1 and TRBJ1-2, with D maybe TRBD1 (5 bases). The germline V gene encodes CDR1 MNHNS and CDR2 SASEGT. Trimming cost V 5 bases and J 3 bases, with 10 bases left between them. The CDR3 is made up of 13 amino acids. This CDR3 reads CASSQGPHYGYTF. The CDR3, as DNA: TGTGCCAGCAGTCAGGGTCCCCACTATGGCTACACCTTC.

J is TRBJ2-5 and V is TRBV7-9, with D unresolved. Germline V gives CDR1 SEHNR, CDR2 FQNEAQ (reference sequence). V was clipped by 1 base and J by 5 bases, with 17 bases between them. The CDR3 contains 16 residues. The CDR3: CASSLEVGRNSETQYF. The CDR3 nucleotides read TGTGCCAGCAGCTTAGAGGTGGGCAGAAATTCGGAGACCCAGTACTTC.

The chain joins TRBV29-1 to TRBJ1-1; D unclear. CDR1 is SQVTM and CDR2 is ANQGSEA in the germline V gene. The CDR3 loop spans 14 amino acids. Trimming stripped 4 bases from V and 1 base from J, with 13 bases between. The CDR3, as DNA: TGCAGCGTTGGGAGGAGGGTAACGAACACTGAAGCTTTCTTT. Translation: CSVGRRVTNTEAFF.

The chain links TRBV9 to TRBJ1-4; D remains ambiguous. V was shortened by 0 bases and J by 0 bases, with 6 bases between the two germline ends. The CDR3 is made up of 15 amino acids. CDR1 is SGDLS, CDR2 YYNGEE, per germline. CDR3: CASSVGVATNEKLFF. The CDR3, as DNA: TGTGCCAGCAGCGTAGGAGTTGCAACTAATGAAAAACTGTTTTTT.

This chain connects TRBV29-1 to TRBJ2-5; D is perhaps TRBD1 (6 bases). The ends were cut back, 1 base at V and 4 bases at J, with 7 bases in the middle. The CDR3 loop spans 12 amino acids. CDR1 and CDR2 (germline): SQVTM, ANQGSEA. In nucleotides, the CDR3 is TGCAGCGTTGAAGGCAGGGGAGAGACCCAGTACTTC. As protein: CSVEGRGETQYF.

The CDR3: CASSSRGPSYNEQFF. The CDR3 DNA sequence: TGTGCCAGCAGCTCCAGGGGCCCCTCCTACAATGAGCAGTTCTTC. The chain employs TRBV7-2 and TRBJ2-1; D might be TRBD1 (6 bases). CDR1 SGHTA and CDR2 FQGNSA come from the germline V gene. V was clipped by 4 bases and J by 0 bases, with 10 bases between them. The CDR3 runs to 15 residues.

This chain links TRBV7-2 with TRBJ1-2, with D uncertain. Germline lookup yields CDR1 SGHTA and CDR2 FQGNSA. Trimming left V 2 bases short and J 8 bases short, with 15 bases between. The CDR3 covers 14 residues. CDR3 nucleotide sequence: TGTGCCAGCAGCTTAATGGCGGCCTTGGCGGGCTACACCTTC. Translation gives CASSLMAALAGYTF.

This rearrangement joins TRBV5-4 to TRBJ1-4, with 7 bases aligning to TRBD1. With V trimmed by 4 bases and J by 8 bases, 8 bases remained unmatched. CDR1 and CDR2 (germline): SGHNT, YYREEE (reference sequence). CDR3 length equals 14 residues. CDR3 bases: TGTGCCAGCAGCCACGGACAGGTCGGCGAAAAACTGTTTTTT. It encodes CASSHGQVGEKLFF.

The rearrangement uses TRBV19 and TRBJ1-5; 10 bases map to TRBD1. The J segment lost 6 bases and the V segment lost 7 bases, leaving 9 bases of the junction unmatched. The CDR3 covers 15 residues. Germline CDR1 is LNHDA and CDR2 is SQIVND (reference sequence). CDR3 bases: TGTGCCAGTACCAAAGACAGGGGGCGGACTCAGCCCCAGCATTTT. This sequence encodes CASTKDRGRTQPQHF. The full variable domain, completed using reference TRBV19 and TRBJ1-5, is DGGITQSPKYLFRKEGQNVTLSCEQNLNHDAMYWYRQDPGQGLRLIYYSQIVNDFQKGDIAEGYSVSREKKESFPLTVTSAQKNPTAFYLCASTKDRGRTQPQHFGDGTRLSIL.

V usage is TRBV5-1 and J usage is TRBJ2-1, with TRBD2 identical over 8 bases. Germline V gene lookup returns CDR1 SGHRS and CDR2 YFSETQ. With 1 base clipped from V and 5 bases from J, the junction kept 5 bases outside the gene matches. There are 15 residues in the CDR3. The CDR3 here is CASSLSGLVHNEQFF. In DNA, the CDR3 is TGCGCCAGCAGCTTGTCGGGACTAGTGCACAATGAGCAGTTCTTC.

The CDR3 spells CASSSIQGIEDYGYTF. CDR3 sequence (DNA): TGCGCCAGCAGCTCAATACAGGGGATAGAGGACTATGGCTACACCTTC. The J gene is TRBJ1-2, the V gene TRBV5-1; 7 bases line up with TRBD1. The length of the CDR3 is 16 residues. Germline V gene sequence: CDR1 SGHRS, CDR2 YFSETQ. Germline trimming cut 3 bases from V and 3 bases from J; bases unmatched to any gene: 11.

The chain recombines TRBV11-2 with TRBJ2-1; D possibly corresponds to TRBD1 (6 bases). With 5 bases removed from V and 5 bases from J, the gap between germline ends came to 16 bases. The CDR3 is 15 residues long. Germline-derived CDR1 and CDR2 are SGHAT and FQNNGV. This CDR3 reads CASSPQGPEDNEQFF. CDR3 coding DNA: TGTGCCAGCAGCCCCCAGGGGCCAGAGGACAATGAGCAGTTCTTC.